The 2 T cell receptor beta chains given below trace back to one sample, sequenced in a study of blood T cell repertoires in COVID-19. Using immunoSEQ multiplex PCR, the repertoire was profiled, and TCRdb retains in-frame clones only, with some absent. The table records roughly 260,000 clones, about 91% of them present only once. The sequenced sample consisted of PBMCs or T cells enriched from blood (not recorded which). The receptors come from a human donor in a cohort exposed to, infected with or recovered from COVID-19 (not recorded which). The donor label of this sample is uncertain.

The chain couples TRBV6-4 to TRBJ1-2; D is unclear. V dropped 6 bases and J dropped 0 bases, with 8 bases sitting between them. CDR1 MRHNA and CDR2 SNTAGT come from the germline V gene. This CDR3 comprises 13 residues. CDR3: CASSAEPNYGYTF. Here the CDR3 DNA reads TGTGCCAGCAGCGCGGAACCTAACTATGGCTACACCTTC.

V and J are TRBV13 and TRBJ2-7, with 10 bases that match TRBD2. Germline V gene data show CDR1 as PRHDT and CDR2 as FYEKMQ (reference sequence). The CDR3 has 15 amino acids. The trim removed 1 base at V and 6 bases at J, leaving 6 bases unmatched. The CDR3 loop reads CASSLELAGVAEQYF. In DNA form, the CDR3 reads TGTGCCAGCAGCTTAGAGCTAGCGGGGGTAGCCGAGCAGTACTTC. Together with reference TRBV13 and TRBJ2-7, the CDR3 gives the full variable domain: AAGVIQSPRHLIKEKRETATLKCYPIPRHDTVYWYQQGPGQDPQFLISFYEKMQSDKGSIPDRFSAQQFSDYHSELNMSSLELGDSALYFCASSLELAGVAEQYFGPGTRLTVT.